This T cell receptor beta chain was recovered during a study of human T cells and chemical hapten exposure. Across the whole study: Sensitization used 2% DPC on around 2 cm by around 2 cm upper inner arm skin. Weekly scalp doses of diphenylcyclopropenone were given to patients during the approximately 25-week study.

Time point described: pre-sensitization, week 0. The treatment was: therapeutic diphenylcyclopropenone sensitization with weekly scalp DPC. CDR1 is MGHRA and CDR2 is YSYEKL in the germline V gene. Trimming took 9 bases from V and 2 from J, leaving 16 bases between them. The CDR3 length is 14 residues. General study points: Sensitization with DPC brought no change to TCRs above 1 in 1000 in frequency.

Individual cDNA molecules each carried unique molecular identifiers attached by the library. A single record per CDR3 protein comes from TCRdb applying MiXCR to the RACE reads. The sample carries under 65,000 distinct CDR3 sequences, about 9% recorded once. Details on this clonotype: What it recognizes is unknown.

The material sequenced was whole blood, taken in connection with sensitization to the hapten diphenylcyclopropenone (DPC). The clonotype originates from a woman between 40 and 55 years old with alopecia areata. Some clones in this sample may be carry-over from other donors' samples. The V gene is TRBV4-1, the J gene TRBJ2-5, with a tentative D call TRBD2 (7 bases). DNA for the CDR3: TGCGCCAGTTCATATCGGGGGGCGCAAGAGACCCAGTACTTC. Its translation: CASSYRGAQETQYF.